This TCR beta chain emerged from a study of shared clonotypes between healthy human individuals. Trimming removed 1 base from V and 6 bases from J, with 6 bases in between. Germline-derived CDR1 and CDR2 are MGHDK and SYGVNS. This CDR3 is 13 amino acids long. Findings of the study overall: Exclusively blood specimens were collected; tissue repertoires likely differ.

TCRdb keeps only in-frame clones here, not all; method: immunoSEQ multiplex PCR. This table has roughly 720,000 clones, 90% appearing once. Only one count was recorded for this clone. Its antigen is undetermined. The sequenced sample consisted of memory CD8+ T cells from PBMCs. The subset: CD45RO+ cells pooled with CCR7-negative TemRA cells. The clonotype was recovered from a young man in good health. Some clones in this sample may be carry-over from other donors' samples. V is TRBV25-1 and J is TRBJ2-2; D not resolved. The CDR3 region is CASSEWGSGELFF. The CDR3 DNA follows: TGTGCCAGCAGTGAATGGGGTTCCGGGGAGCTGTTTTTT.